The 3 T cell receptor beta chains below come from one sample, sequenced in a study of T cell responses to AZD1222 COVID-19 vaccine. The table came from immunoSEQ multiplex PCR; TCRdb's copy has only in-frame clones and leaves some out. Of roughly 130,000 clones detected, 91% appear once; the ten largest clones hold over 2.5%. Material: peripheral blood, obtained on day 0 of AZD1222 vaccination. These receptors were obtained from an adult in good health.

This clone appeared once. V is TRBV11-3 and J is TRBJ2-1, with TRBD2 matching over 11 bases. From germline, CDR1 is SGHNT and CDR2 YENEEA. Germline trimming cut 3 bases from V and 8 bases from J; bases unmatched to any gene: 6. The length of the CDR3 is 15 residues. This CDR3 is CASSFTSGSLDEQFF. For the CDR3, the DNA is TGTGCCAGCAGCTTTACTAGCGGGAGCCTGGATGAGCAGTTCTTC. The full variable domain, its missing parts supplied by reference TRBV11-3 and TRBJ2-1, is EAGVVQSPRYKIIEKKQPVAFWCNPISGHNTLYWYLQNLGQGPELLIRYENEEAVDDSQLPKDRFSAERLKGVDSTLKIQPAELGDSAVYLCASSFTSGSLDEQFFGPGTRLTVL.

This rearrangement joins TRBV27 to TRBJ1-1; no definite D call. The V end lost 8 bases, the J end lost 0 bases, and 13 bases lay between the germline ends. The CDR3 is 14 amino acids. Germline CDR1 MNHEY, CDR2 SMNVEV (reference sequence). CDR3 bases: TGTGCCAGCCTAAGGGCCGGTTTGAACACTGAAGCTTTCTTT. It yields the protein CASLRAGLNTEAFF.

J is TRBJ1-1 and V is TRBV12-3 or TRBV12-4; D unclear. The CDR3 length is 13 residues. Trimming pared 6 bases from V and 1 base from J, leaving 9 bases between. CDR3 sequence (DNA): TGTGCCAGCAGCCTAGGACGGAACACTGAAGCTTTCTTT. Protein sequence: CASSLGRNTEAFF.